Presented here are 4 T cell receptor beta chains from one specimen sequenced in a study of beta chain features in type 1 diabetes. The authors reverse transcribed all of the isolated RNA, so sequencing captured expressed TCRB transcripts. Produced via immunoSEQ multiplex PCR; TCRdb's table is partial and in-frame only. The sample lists under 500,000 clones; about 30% were seen once. Sequenced: naive CD4+ T cells from blood. These receptors all come from a man between 18 and 29 years old in good health.

V gene TRBV7-8 combines with J gene TRBJ2-3, with D maybe TRBD2 (5 bases). The CDR3 totals 16 residues. V was clipped by 8 bases and J by 5 bases, with 23 bases between them. The V gene's germline CDR1 is SGHVS and CDR2 FQNEAQ. CDR3 region: CASAILGVSGLDTQYF. CDR3 DNA sequence: TGTGCCAGCGCAATACTCGGGGTCTCGGGGTTAGATACGCAGTATTTT.

The V call is TRBV28, the J call TRBJ2-3; D gene unclear. This CDR3 has 13 amino acids. Between the trimmed V and J ends, which lost 3 bases and 4 bases, there was a span of 8 bases. From germline, CDR1 is MDHEN and CDR2 SYDVKM. This chain's CDR3 is CASSFGTADTQYF. The CDR3 DNA sequence: TGTGCCAGCAGTTTCGGAACGGCAGATACGCAGTATTTT.

CDR3 DNA sequence: TGTGCCAGCAGCTTAACAAACGGAGACTACGAGCAGTACTTC. It encodes CASSLTNGDYEQYF. V is TRBV7-3 and J is TRBJ2-7; no reliable D call. V shed 0 bases and J shed 3 bases, with 9 bases lying between them. The CDR3 loop spans 14 amino acids. Germline V gives CDR1 SGHTA, CDR2 FQGTGA.

This clone was detected only a few times. This sample includes further DNA sequences coding for the same CDR3. The V and J genes are TRBV7-2 and TRBJ2-7; D remains ambiguous. Trimming took 0 bases from V and 0 from J, leaving 9 bases between them. The germline CDR1 and CDR2 sequences are SGHTA and FQGNSA. The CDR3 is made up of 15 amino acids. This CDR3 is CASSLAGLSSYEQYF. The CDR3 DNA follows: TGTGCCAGCAGCTTAGCTGGCCTAAGCTCCTACGAGCAGTACTTC.